The TCR beta chain described here comes from a study of metastatic and nonmetastatic thyroid tumors. Overall study context: For malignant and benign thyroid patients, tumor or nodule tissue and blood were the sources whose repertoires were compared.

Per the original methods: Building a distant-metastasis classifier for papillary thyroid cancer drew on CDR3 differences across clinicopathological groups. TCRdb re-clonotyped the PCR reads through MiXCR. These V and J calls rely on TCRdb rather than the paper's analysis. The sample carries 25,000 to 30,000 clones, around 22% recorded once. There are 12 residues in the CDR3. With 6 bases removed from V and 7 bases from J, the gap between germline ends came to 12 bases. CDR1 is DFQATT, CDR2 SNEGSKA, per germline (reference sequence). This clone was seen many times. Its antigen is still unknown. Findings and caveats of the study: In blood and tumor, TCR beta diversity was reportedly significantly higher in malignant thyroid tumors than in benign nodules.

Ahead of thyroid surgery, no patient had received treatment of any kind. This TCR came from a female donor with papillary thyroid cancer or a benign thyroid nodule (not recorded which). Some clones in this sample may be carry-over from other donors' samples. The V and J genes are TRBV20-1 and TRBJ1-4; no definite D call. The sample consisted of blood. For the CDR3, the DNA is TGCAGTGCCTCCCCCCTCTCTGAAAAACTGTTTTTT. Protein: CSASPLSEKLFF.